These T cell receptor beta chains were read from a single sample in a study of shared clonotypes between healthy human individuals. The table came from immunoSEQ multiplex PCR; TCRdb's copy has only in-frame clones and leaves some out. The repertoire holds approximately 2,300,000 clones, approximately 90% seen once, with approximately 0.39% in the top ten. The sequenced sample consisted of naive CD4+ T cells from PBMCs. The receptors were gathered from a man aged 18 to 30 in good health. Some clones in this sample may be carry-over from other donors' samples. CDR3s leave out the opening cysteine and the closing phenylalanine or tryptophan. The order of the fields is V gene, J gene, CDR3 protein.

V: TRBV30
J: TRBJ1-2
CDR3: AWSADRDYGYT

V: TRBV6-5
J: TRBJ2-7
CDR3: ASSYRGAGRVYEQY

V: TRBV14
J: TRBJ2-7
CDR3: ASSQDEVVGEQY

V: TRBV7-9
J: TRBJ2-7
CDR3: ASSLASNSPGYEQY

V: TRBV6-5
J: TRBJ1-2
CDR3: ASSYIGFYGYT

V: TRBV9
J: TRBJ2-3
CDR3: ASSVRLAVDTQY

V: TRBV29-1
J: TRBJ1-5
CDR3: SVTTGNQPQH

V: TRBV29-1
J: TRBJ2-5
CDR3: SVVAESETQY

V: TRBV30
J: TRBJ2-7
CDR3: AWSVLNYEQY

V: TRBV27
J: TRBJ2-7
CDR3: ASSFWDRGGEQY

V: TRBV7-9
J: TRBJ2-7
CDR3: ASSLLGAYEQY

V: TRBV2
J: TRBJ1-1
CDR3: ASSQDRDTEAF

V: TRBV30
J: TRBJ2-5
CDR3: AWSSGRGGAETQY

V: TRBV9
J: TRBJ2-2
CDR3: ASSVDGNSGELF

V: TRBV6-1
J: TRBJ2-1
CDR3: ASSDGVDNEQF

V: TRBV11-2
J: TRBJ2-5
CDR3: ASSLVGGRFPTLETQY

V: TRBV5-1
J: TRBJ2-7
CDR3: ASSSGVSDYYEQY

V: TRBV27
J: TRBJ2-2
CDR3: ASSWGQGAGELF

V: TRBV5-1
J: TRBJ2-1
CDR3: ASSPTVRGPYNEQF

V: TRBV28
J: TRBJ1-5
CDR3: ASRNVNSNQPQH

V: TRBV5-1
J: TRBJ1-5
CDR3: ASSLEPSQPQH

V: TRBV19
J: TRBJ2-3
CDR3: ASSTRLAGGYTQY

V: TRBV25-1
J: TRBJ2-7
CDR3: ASTIGGGYEQY

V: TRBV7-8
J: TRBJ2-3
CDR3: ASSSVVLSTDTQY

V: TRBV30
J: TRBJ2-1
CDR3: AWSVPASIEQF

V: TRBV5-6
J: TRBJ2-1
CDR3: ASSLVGHLEQF

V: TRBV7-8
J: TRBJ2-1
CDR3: ASSPSGLRSYNEQF

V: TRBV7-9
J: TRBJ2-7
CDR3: ASSFAREQY

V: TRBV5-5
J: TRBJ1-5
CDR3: ASSGMSGNQRNQPQH

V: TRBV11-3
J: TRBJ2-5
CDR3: ASSAHTSGEETQY

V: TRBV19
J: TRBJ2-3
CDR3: ASSPRTVTKTEY

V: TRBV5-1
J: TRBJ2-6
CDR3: ASSGTGFSGANVLT

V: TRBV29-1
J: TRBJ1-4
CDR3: SARKAVEANEKLF

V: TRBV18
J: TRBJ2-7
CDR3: ASSPPGQGAPREQY

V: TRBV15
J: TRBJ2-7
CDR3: ATSRLAGYEQY

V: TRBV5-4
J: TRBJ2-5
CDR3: ASSTLGETQY

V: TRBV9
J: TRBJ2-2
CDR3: ASSYGAGGELF

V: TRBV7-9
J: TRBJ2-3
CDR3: ATSTTDTQY

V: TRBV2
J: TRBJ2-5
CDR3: ASSEAETQY

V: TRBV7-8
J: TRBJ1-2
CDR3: ASSGRGYGYT

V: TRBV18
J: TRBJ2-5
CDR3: ASSLVGETQY

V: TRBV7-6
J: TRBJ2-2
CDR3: ASSPTRNTGELF

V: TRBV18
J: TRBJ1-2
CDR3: ASSPPGNYGYT

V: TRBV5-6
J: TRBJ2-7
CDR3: ASRRTGGEQY

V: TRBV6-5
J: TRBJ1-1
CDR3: ASSATDRTAF

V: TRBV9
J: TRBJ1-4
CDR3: ASSVGPLVEKLF

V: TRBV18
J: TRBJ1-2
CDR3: ASSPRDTSNYGYT

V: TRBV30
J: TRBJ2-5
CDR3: AWNQKGTAGTQY

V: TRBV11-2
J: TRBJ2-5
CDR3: ASRWKPGLAYQETQY

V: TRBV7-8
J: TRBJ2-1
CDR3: ASSLPASPNEQF

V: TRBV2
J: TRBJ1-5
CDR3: ASSSDRDGNQPQH

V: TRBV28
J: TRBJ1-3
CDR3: ASRGTASSGNTIY

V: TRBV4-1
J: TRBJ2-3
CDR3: ASSQTGTSGRATDTQY

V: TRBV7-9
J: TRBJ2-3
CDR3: ASSLSAASTDTQY